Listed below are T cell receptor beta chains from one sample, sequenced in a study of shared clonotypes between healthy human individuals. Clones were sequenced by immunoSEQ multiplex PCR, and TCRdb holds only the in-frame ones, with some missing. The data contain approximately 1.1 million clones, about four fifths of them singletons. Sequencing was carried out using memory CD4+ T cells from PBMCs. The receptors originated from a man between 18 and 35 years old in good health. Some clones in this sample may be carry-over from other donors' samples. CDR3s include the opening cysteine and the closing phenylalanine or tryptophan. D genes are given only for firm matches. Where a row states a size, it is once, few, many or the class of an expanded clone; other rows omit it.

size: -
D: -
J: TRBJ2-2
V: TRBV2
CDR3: CASSGLGGPGELFF
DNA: TGTGCCAGCAGTGGTTTGGGCGGCCCCGGGGAGCTGTTTTTT

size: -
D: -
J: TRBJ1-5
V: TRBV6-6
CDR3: CASNEGNYNQPQHF
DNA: TGTGCCAGCAATGAGGGGAACTACAATCAGCCCCAGCATTTT

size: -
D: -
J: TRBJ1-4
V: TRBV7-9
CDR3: CASRPHLRREKLFF
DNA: TGTGCCAGCAGACCCCACCTCCGGCGGGAAAAACTGTTTTTT

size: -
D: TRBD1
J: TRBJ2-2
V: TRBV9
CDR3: CASSVVKGAGVTGELFF
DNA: TGTGCCAGCAGCGTAGTGAAGGGGGCCGGGGTCACCGGGGAGCTGTTTTTT

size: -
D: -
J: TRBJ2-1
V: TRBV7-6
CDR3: CASSLLPRASYNEQFF
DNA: TGTGCCAGCAGCTTATTACCTAGGGCCTCCTACAATGAGCAGTTCTTC

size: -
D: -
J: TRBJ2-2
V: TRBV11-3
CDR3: CASSPGGQTTGELFF
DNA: TGTGCCAGCAGCCCCGGGGGCCAGACCACCGGGGAGCTGTTTTTT

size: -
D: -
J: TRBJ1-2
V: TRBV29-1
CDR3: CSVNLLGAGGYTF
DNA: TGCAGCGTGAACCTACTTGGGGCAGGTGGCTACACCTTC

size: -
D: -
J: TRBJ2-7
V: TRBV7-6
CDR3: CASSARGAGVGYEQYF
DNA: TGTGCCAGCAGCGCCCGGGGGGCGGGAGTAGGCTACGAGCAGTACTTC

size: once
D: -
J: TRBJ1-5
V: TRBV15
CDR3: CATSRDGGPNQPQHF
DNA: TGTGCCACCAGCAGAGATGGGGGGCCCAATCAGCCCCAGCATTTT

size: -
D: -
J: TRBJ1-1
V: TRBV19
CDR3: CASSIYWGAGTEAFF
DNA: TGTGCCAGTAGTATTTATTGGGGGGCCGGCACTGAAGCTTTCTTT

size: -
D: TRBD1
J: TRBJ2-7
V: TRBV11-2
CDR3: CASSLDYRGPYEQYF
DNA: TGTGCCAGCAGCTTAGATTACAGGGGGCCATACGAGCAGTACTTC

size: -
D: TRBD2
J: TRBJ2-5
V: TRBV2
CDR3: CASLVFRREGQETQYF
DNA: TGTGCCAGCCTAGTCTTTCGGCGGGAGGGACAAGAGACCCAGTACTTC

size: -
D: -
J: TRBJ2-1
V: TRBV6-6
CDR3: CASSYSRLSNEQFF
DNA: TGTGCCAGCAGTTACTCTAGATTGTCAAATGAGCAGTTCTTC

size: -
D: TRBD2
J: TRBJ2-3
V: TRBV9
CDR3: CASSPRTSGTDTQYF
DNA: TGTGCCAGCAGCCCTAGGACTAGCGGCACAGATACGCAGTATTTT

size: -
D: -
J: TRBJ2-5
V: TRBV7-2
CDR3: CASSLHRDRQETQYF
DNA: TGTGCCAGCAGCTTACACCGGGACCGACAAGAGACCCAGTACTTC

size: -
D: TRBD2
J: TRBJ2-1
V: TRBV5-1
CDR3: CASSLVLAVSDEQFF
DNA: TGCGCCAGCAGCTTGGTTCTAGCGGTGAGCGATGAGCAGTTCTTC

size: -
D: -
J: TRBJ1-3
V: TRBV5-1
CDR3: CASSLGQGNGNTIYF
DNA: TGCGCCAGCAGCTTGGGTCAGGGGAATGGAAACACCATATATTTT